These T cell receptor beta chains were read from a single sample in a study of T cells in Graves' hyperthyroidism and ophthalmopathy. MiXCR, applied by TCRdb to the multiplex PCR reads, yields one record per CDR3 protein. The sample lists under 350,000 distinct CDR3 sequences; over 15% were seen once. Sequenced: blood. The receptors were sampled from a woman aged 60-75 years with Graves' ophthalmopathy. Each CDR3 is given with its conserved first and last residue. The D gene is left open where the match is weak. A row's size may be missing; if present it is once, few, many or a size class.

j_gene	abundance	d_gene	v_gene	CDR3aa	CDR3nt
TRBJ2-1	-	TRBD1	TRBV7-9	CASSWPGQELSGSSYNEQFF	TGTGCCAGCAGTTGGCCGGGACAGGAGCTTAGCGGAAGCTCCTACAATGAGCAGTTCTTC
TRBJ2-2	many	TRBD1	TRBV7-7	CASSPGQGTGELFF	TGTGCCAGCAGTCCCGGACAGGGCACCGGGGAGCTGTTTTTT
TRBJ2-7	-	-	TRBV13	CASSWERVSPYEQYF	TGTGCCAGCAGCTGGGAGAGGGTTAGCCCCTACGAGCAGTACTTC
TRBJ1-1	-	-	TRBV5-5	CASSLDPQLTEAFF	TGTGCCAGCAGCTTAGACCCCCAGTTGACTGAAGCTTTCTTT
TRBJ2-4	many	-	TRBV20-1	CSAAIQGTKNIQYF	TGCAGTGCCGCAATACAGGGTACCAAAAACATTCAGTACTTC
TRBJ2-7	many	-	TRBV28	CASSSPGGLSSYEQYF	TGTGCCAGCAGTTCCCCTGGCGGTCTCAGCTCCTACGAGCAGTACTTC
TRBJ1-4	many	-	TRBV5-1	CASSLPQGRGAEKLFF	TGCGCCAGCAGCCTCCCCCAGGGCAGGGGAGCTGAAAAACTGTTTTTT
TRBJ2-5	-	TRBD2	TRBV4-3	CASSQDGISGWETQYF	TGCGCCAGCAGCCAAGATGGGATTAGCGGGTGGGAGACCCAGTACTTC
TRBJ2-7	many	-	TRBV7-2	CASSRGREGNYEQYF	TGTGCCAGCAGCCGTGGAAGGGAAGGAAACTACGAGCAGTACTTC
TRBJ2-2	-	-	TRBV6-2/TRBV6-3	CASSPRGGTGELFF	TGTGCCAGCAGTCCCAGGGGAGGCACCGGGGAGCTGTTTTTT
TRBJ1-4	many	-	TRBV28	CASVPSGGSEKLFF	TGTGCCAGTGTACCTAGTGGGGGAAGTGAAAAACTGTTTTTT
TRBJ2-2	many	-	TRBV4-3	CASSQYRETGELFF	TGCGCCAGCAGCCAGTACAGGGAGACCGGGGAGCTGTTTTTT
TRBJ2-1	-	TRBD2	TRBV20-1	CSAELAGGYNEQFF	TGCAGTGCTGAACTAGCGGGGGGGTACAATGAGCAGTTCTTC
TRBJ2-5	-	-	TRBV5-1	CASSLIGTSQETQYF	TGCGCCAGCAGCTTGATTGGGACTTCGCAAGAGACCCAGTACTTC
TRBJ1-5	many	-	TRBV12-3/TRBV12-4	CASSLFAGSQHF	TGTGCCAGCAGTTTATTCGCCGGCTCCCAGCATTTT
TRBJ1-1	many	-	TRBV5-5	CASSLRREMNTEAFF	TGTGCCAGCAGCCTTAGGAGGGAGATGAACACTGAAGCTTTCTTT
TRBJ2-7	many	-	TRBV28	CASRSSGPRGVYEQYF	TGTGCCAGCAGGAGTTCCGGGCCCAGGGGCGTCTACGAGCAGTACTTC
TRBJ2-5	many	TRBD2	TRBV12-3/TRBV12-4	CASTNRLAGGAKTQYF	TGTGCCAGCACCAACCGACTAGCGGGAGGAGCAAAGACCCAGTACTTC
TRBJ2-3	many	-	TRBV7-9	CASSIPRGRLDTDTQYF	TGTGCCAGCAGCATTCCTCGGGGCAGGTTAGACACAGATACGCAGTATTTT
TRBJ1-1	once	-	TRBV28	CASSPDRLDTEAFF	TGTGCCAGCAGCCCAGACAGGTTAGACACTGAAGCTTTCTTT
TRBJ2-1	-	-	TRBV19	CASRSPTNEQFF	TGTGCCAGTAGGAGTCCTACTAATGAGCAGTTCTTC
TRBJ2-7	many	TRBD1	TRBV27	CASSSGQGALEQYF	TGTGCCAGCAGTTCGGGACAGGGGGCGCTCGAGCAGTACTTC
TRBJ1-1	many	-	TRBV12-3/TRBV12-4	CASRPIQGLNTEAFF	TGTGCCAGCAGGCCAATACAGGGCCTGAACACTGAAGCTTTCTTT
TRBJ2-3	-	-	TRBV30	CAWGKTIHTTDTQYF	TGTGCCTGGGGGAAGACTATCCACACCACAGATACGCAGTATTTT
TRBJ1-1	many	-	TRBV18	CASSPTGPEAFF	TGTGCCAGCTCACCCACGGGACCTGAAGCTTTCTTT
TRBJ2-5	-	-	TRBV5-1	CASRTRGQETQYF	TGCGCCAGCAGAACCAGGGGCCAAGAGACCCAGTACTTC
TRBJ2-3	many	-	TRBV6-5	CASSYGGSTDTQYF	TGTGCCAGCAGTTACGGGGGTAGCACAGATACGCAGTATTTT
TRBJ2-1	-	-	TRBV29-1	CSVDREQFF	TGCAGCGTTGACCGGGAGCAGTTCTTC
TRBJ2-7	many	-	TRBV6-1	CASSARAIYEQYF	TGTGCCAGCAGTGCCCGCGCGATCTACGAGCAGTACTTC
TRBJ2-1	-	-	TRBV27	CASSLGSGLEQFF	TGTGCCAGCAGTTTGGGTAGCGGCCTAGAGCAGTTCTTC
TRBJ1-1	-	-	TRBV5-4	CASSLTAATEAFF	TGTGCCAGCAGCTTGACAGCCGCGACTGAAGCTTTCTTT
TRBJ2-5	many	-	TRBV18	CASSPGSSSETQYF	TGTGCCAGCTCACCAGGGTCTAGCTCGGAGACCCAGTACTTC
TRBJ1-1	-	-	TRBV7-9	CASRLTENTEAFF	TGTGCCAGCAGACTCACAGAGAACACTGAAGCTTTCTTT
TRBJ2-7	-	TRBD2	TRBV29-1	CSVRTSGLMSEQYF	TGCAGCGTCCGGACTAGCGGGTTGATGAGCGAGCAGTACTTC
TRBJ2-5	-	TRBD2	TRBV5-1	CASSAPGLAGGETQYF	TGCGCCAGCAGCGCCCCGGGACTAGCGGGGGGAGAGACCCAGTACTTC
TRBJ1-1	-	-	TRBV2	CASNWGAETEAFF	TGTGCCAGCAACTGGGGGGCAGAAACTGAAGCTTTCTTT
TRBJ2-7	many	TRBD1	TRBV6-1	CATTQPTGDSEQYF	TGTGCCACCACCCAGCCTACAGGGGACAGCGAGCAGTACTTC
TRBJ2-4	many	-	TRBV7-3	CASSLGGPQNIQYF	TGTGCCAGCAGCTTGGGGGGGCCCCAAAACATTCAGTACTTC
TRBJ2-7	-	-	TRBV6-1	CASSEPGRSSYEQYF	TGTGCCAGCAGCGAACCGGGACGGAGCTCCTACGAGCAGTACTTC
TRBJ1-4	few	-	TRBV5-1	CASRSLRQGREKLFF	TGCGCCAGCAGATCCCTCAGGCAGGGAAGAGAAAAACTGTTTTTT
TRBJ2-1	many	TRBD2	TRBV7-9	CASSFLSGGYNEQFF	TGTGCCAGCAGCTTCCTTAGCGGGGGCTACAATGAGCAGTTCTTC
TRBJ1-6	many	-	TRBV6-1	CASSDRDINSPLHF	TGTGCCAGCAGTGACCGGGACATTAATTCACCCCTCCACTTT
TRBJ2-2	many	-	TRBV11-2	CASSPSINTGELFF	TGTGCCAGCAGCCCCTCCATTAACACCGGGGAGCTGTTTTTT
TRBJ2-7	many	TRBD1	TRBV18	CASSDRTGGGEQYF	TGTGCCAGCTCGGACCGGACAGGGGGGGGCGAGCAGTACTTC
TRBJ2-7	many	-	TRBV20-1	CSASRQGGVGYEQYF	TGCAGTGCTAGTCGGCAGGGTGGGGTGGGCTACGAGCAGTACTTC
TRBJ1-6	many	-	TRBV9	CASSVGSSGTNSPLHF	TGTGCCAGCAGCGTAGGGTCTTCGGGGACTAATTCACCCCTCCACTTT
TRBJ1-2	few	-	TRBV24-1	CATSDPGGYGYTF	TGTGCCACCAGTGATCCGGGTGGCTATGGCTACACCTTC
TRBJ1-1	many	TRBD1	TRBV11-2	CASRRQGGAEAFF	TGTGCCAGCAGGAGACAGGGTGGGGCTGAAGCTTTCTTT
TRBJ2-1	many	-	TRBV7-2	CASSPGGGQDNEQFF	TGTGCCAGCAGCCCTGGGGGGGGGCAGGACAATGAGCAGTTCTTC
TRBJ2-5	-	TRBD1	TRBV5-1	CASSLGTGAKETQYF	TGCGCCAGCAGCTTGGGGACAGGGGCTAAAGAGACCCAGTACTTC
TRBJ1-3	many	-	TRBV27	CASSLFGPEGDGNTIYF	TGTGCCAGCAGCCTATTCGGACCCGAGGGGGATGGAAACACCATATATTTT
TRBJ1-2	many	-	TRBV7-2	CASSLGGQLYGYTF	TGTGCCAGCAGCTTAGGAGGGCAGCTTTATGGCTACACCTTC
TRBJ1-1	-	TRBD1	TRBV9	CASSVAGGRLYTEAFF	TGTGCCAGCAGCGTAGCAGGGGGCAGGTTGTACACTGAAGCTTTCTTT
TRBJ2-2	-	-	TRBV9	CASSVGTGADTGELFF	TGTGCCAGCAGCGTAGGCACGGGGGCCGACACCGGGGAGCTGTTTTTT
TRBJ2-2	few	-	TRBV12-3/TRBV12-4	CASSRGAGHGELFF	TGTGCCAGCAGTAGAGGGGCGGGGCACGGGGAGCTGTTTTTT